This TCR beta chain was observed in a study of preoperative IRX-2 immunotherapy in early breast cancer. The CDR3 spans 15 residues. V dropped 7 bases and J dropped 8; count of bases not matched to a gene: 11. This clone was seen only a few times. The repertoire was sequenced with immunoSEQ multiplex PCR; TCRdb's copy has only in-frame clones and lacks some. There are 40,000 to 45,000 clones in the sample; 70% to 80% occur only once, and approximately 1.1% lies in the top ten. The treatment here: preoperative locoregional IRX-2 cytokine immunotherapy. Preoperative locoregional IRX-2 cytokine immunotherapy was tested in the phase Ib source study.

This chain connects TRBV6-7 to TRBJ2-7; 13 nucleotides align to TRBD2. Being an ORF, TRBV6-7 has a function that is uncertain. This receptor was taken from a human donor with breast cancer. This material consisted of tumor tissue, taken after IRX-2 immunotherapy. The CDR3 DNA reads as TGTGCCAGCACTTTCGGGGGACTAGCGGGGCCGAAGCAGTACTTC. It specifies CASTFGGLAGPKQYF.